A single sample gave rise to the 8 T cell receptor beta chains below, sequenced in a study of cytomegalovirus exposure and HLA in healthy donors. Amplification used 60 Vbeta primers and 13 Jbeta primers. The table came from immunoSEQ multiplex PCR; TCRdb's copy has only in-frame clones and leaves some out. This sample has 150,000 to 200,000 clones, with around 79% found just once. The specimen was PBMCs. These TCRs come from a woman aged 50 to 60 in good health and CMV-seronegative.

The rearrangement links TRBV4-2 to TRBJ1-2, with D perhaps matching TRBD1 (5 bases). The germline CDR1 and CDR2 sequences are LGHNA and YNFKEQ. Between the trimmed V and J ends, which lost 0 bases and 0 bases, there was a span of 17 bases. The CDR3 sequence is 18 residues long. The CDR3 reads CASSQDYRPAEANYGYTF. CDR3 sequence (DNA): TGTGCCAGCAGCCAAGATTACAGGCCAGCTGAAGCTAACTATGGCTACACCTTC.

V gene TRBV11-2 combines with J gene TRBJ2-7; D gene unclear. Germline V gives CDR1 SGHAT, CDR2 FQNNGV. With 0 bases removed from V and 5 bases from J, the gap between germline ends came to 14 bases. This CDR3 has 15 amino acids. The CDR3 DNA is TGTGCCAGCAGCTTAGATCTCGGCCGAGGCGACGAGCAGTACTTC. This sequence encodes CASSLDLGRGDEQYF.

V is TRBV7-9 and J is TRBJ1-3; 7 bases match TRBD1. V lost 1 base to trimming and J lost 0 bases; unmatched junction nucleotides: 9. Per germline, CDR1 SEHNR and CDR2 FQNEAQ (reference sequence). The CDR3 consists of 18 residues. This CDR3 is CASSLEQGLLLSGNTIYF. The CDR3 nucleotides are TGTGCCAGCAGCTTAGAACAGGGGCTACTTCTCTCTGGAAACACCATATATTTT.

This chain uses TRBV28 with TRBJ1-5, with a possible D match to TRBD1 (5 bases). Germline V CDR1 and CDR2: MDHEN, SYDVKM. Trimming cost V 5 bases and J 6 bases, with 20 bases left between them. This CDR3 comprises 16 residues. The CDR3 reads CASSPPGQGGVQPQHF. DNA of the CDR3: TGTGCCAGCAGTCCGCCGGGGCAGGGAGGGGTTCAGCCCCAGCATTTT. Variable domain in full (rest from reference TRBV28 and TRBJ1-5): DVKVTQSSRYLVKRTGEKVFLECVQDMDHENMFWYRQDPGLGLRLIYFSYDVKMKEKGDIPEGYSVSREKKERFSLILESASTNQTSMYLCASSPPGQGGVQPQHFGDGTRLSIL.

In this sample, this clone turned up a few times. V is TRBV27 and J is TRBJ2-5, with 9 bases that match TRBD1. Unmatched junction bases numbered 9, after V lost 3 bases and J lost 4 bases. CDR3 length: 16 amino acids. Germline-derived CDR1 and CDR2 are MNHEY and SMNVEV (reference sequence). The DNA of the CDR3 is TGTGCCAGCAGTTTCCGGGCAGGACAGGGGATAGAGACCCAGTACTTC. Protein sequence: CASSFRAGQGIETQYF.

The chain employs TRBV27 and TRBJ2-7; D remains unclear. Trimming left V 2 bases short and J 6 bases short, with 14 bases between. The CDR3 consists of 14 residues. Germline V CDR1 and CDR2: MNHEY, SMNVEV (reference sequence). CDR3 region: CASSLAGSVGEQYF. CDR3 in DNA: TGTGCCAGCAGTTTAGCCGGGTCCGTAGGCGAGCAGTACTTC.

This rearrangement joins TRBV5-1 to TRBJ2-3, with D possibly TRBD1 on 6 matching bases. Trimming left V 4 bases short and J 3 bases short, with 9 bases between. Germline values: CDR1 SGHRS, CDR2 YFSETQ. CDR3 length: 13 amino acids. In nucleotides, the CDR3 is TGCGCCAGCAGCGCCCAGGGGACAGATACGCAGTATTTT. It encodes CASSAQGTDTQYF. Full variable domain (outside the CDR3, taken from reference TRBV5-1 and TRBJ2-3): KAGVTQTPRYLIKTRGQQVTLSCSPISGHRSVSWYQQTPGQGLQFLFEYFSETQRNKGNFPGRFSGRQFSNSRSEMNVSTLELGDSALYLCASSAQGTDTQYFGPGTRLTVL.

This rearrangement joins TRBV2 to TRBJ2-5; no reliable D call. Matching the DNA end better, TRBJ2-7 makes the J call doubtful. The CDR3 is 12 residues long. CDR1 SNHLY and CDR2 FYNNEI come from the germline V gene. DNA of the CDR3: TGTGCCAGCAGTCAAAAGCTGTACGAGCAGTACTTC. Encoded protein: CASSQKLYEQYF.